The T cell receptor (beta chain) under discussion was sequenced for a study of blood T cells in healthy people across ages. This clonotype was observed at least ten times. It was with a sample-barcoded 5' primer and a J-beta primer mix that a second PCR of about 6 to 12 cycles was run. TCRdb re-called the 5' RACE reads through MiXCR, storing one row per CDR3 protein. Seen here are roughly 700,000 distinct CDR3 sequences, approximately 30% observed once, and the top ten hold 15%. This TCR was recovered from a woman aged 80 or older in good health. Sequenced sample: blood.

For the CDR3, the DNA is TGTGCCAGTCACAGGGGATCCAATGAGCAGTTCTTC. This translates into CASHRGSNEQFF. The chain employs TRBV6-6 and TRBJ2-1; 7 bases map to TRBD1. This CDR3 has 12 amino acids. V dropped 9 bases and J dropped 6; count of bases not matched to a gene: 5. Germline CDR1 is MNHNY and CDR2 is SVGAGI (reference sequence).